This T cell receptor (beta chain) was found in a study of shared clonotypes between healthy human individuals. Source study methods: Junction-only sequences without quality scores came from ImmunoSEQ, so filtering differed. Measured with immunoSEQ multiplex PCR; TCRdb has only the in-frame clones, and not every one. V, J and clone size were drawn from that table, and D and trimming were deduced from the DNA. The table lists around 2,000,000 clones, about 95% of them singletons. Cells designated naive CD8 were CD45RO-negative and were positively selected for CCR7, with terminally differentiated effector memory CD45RA+ cells excluded. Sequencing was carried out using naive CD8+ T cells sorted from blood. This clonotype was obtained from a man younger than 30 in good health.

CDR3 in DNA: TGCGCCAGCGCACCGGGACTAGCGGGAGTAGGGGCCAAAAACATTCAGTACTTC. Residues: CASAPGLAGVGAKNIQYF. The chain recombines TRBV4-3 with TRBJ2-4, with 14 nucleotides matching TRBD2. CDR1 is LGHNA, CDR2 YSLEER, per germline. This CDR3 has 18 amino acids. Trimming cost V 8 bases and J 1 base; bases outside gene matches: 10.